The clone carrying this T cell receptor (beta chain) was detected many times. Its antigen is still unknown. This record comes from a study of early T cells in non-severe SARS-CoV-2 infection. Study-level information: Chains were unpaired, as sequencing was done on bulk RNA from unsorted whole blood.

Each cDNA molecule carried a unique molecular identifier. From the 5' RACE reads, TCRdb called clonotypes with MiXCR, one entry per CDR3 protein. The table lists roughly 53,000 distinct CDR3 sequences, approximately 10% of them singletons. This CDR3 is built from 14 residues. V lost 0 bases to trimming and J lost 5 bases, with 7 bases between them. Germline CDR1 reads SGHVS; CDR2 reads FQNEAQ. Study conclusions and caveats: Private and CD4 specificities were missed by VDJdb matching, which favored anti-spike CD8 responses.

The V gene is TRBV7-8, the J gene TRBJ2-2, with no clear D. The sequence came from an adult who was a healthcare worker with PCR-confirmed SARS-CoV-2 infection or an uninfected control (not recorded which). The sequencing sample was made of whole blood. The CDR3: CASSLATPTGELFF. The CDR3 region has the DNA TGTGCCAGCAGCTTAGCAACTCCGACCGGGGAGCTGTTTTTT.